Listed below are T cell receptor beta chains from one sample, sequenced in a study of blood T cells in healthy people across ages. A single record per CDR3 protein comes from TCRdb applying MiXCR to the 5' RACE reads. The sample yields over a million distinct CDR3 sequences, almost 60% seen once. The sequenced sample consisted of blood. The receptor source for this set is a man younger than 30 in good health. Both conserved end residues are part of each CDR3. D genes are given only for firm matches. Expanded clones get a size class; other rows say once, few or many, or leave the size out.

V	J	D	size	CDR3	DNA
TRBV12-3/TRBV12-4	TRBJ2-7	-	-	CASSLDKTYEQYF	TGTGCCAGCAGTTTAGACAAAACCTACGAGCAGTACTTC
TRBV6-6	TRBJ1-2	-	few	CASRASRQVQANYGYTF	TGTGCCAGCAGGGCCAGTCGACAGGTCCAAGCTAACTATGGCTACACCTTC
TRBV4-1	TRBJ2-1	-	few	CASSQEQGRDEQFF	TGCGCCAGCAGCCAAGAACAGGGGAGGGATGAGCAGTTCTTC
TRBV5-1	TRBJ2-1	-	few	CASSLVQSEQFF	TGCGCCAGCAGCTTGGTTCAATCTGAGCAGTTCTTC
TRBV20-1	TRBJ1-1	-	-	CSAMMRVMNTEAFF	TGCAGTGCGATGATGAGGGTAATGAACACTGAAGCTTTCTTT
TRBV7-9	TRBJ2-3	TRBD1	few	CARQGAEDTQYF	TGTGCCAGACAGGGGGCTGAAGATACGCAGTATTTT
TRBV20-1	TRBJ2-1	TRBD2	few	CSARFATSGGKEQFF	TGCAGTGCTAGGTTCGCGACTAGCGGGGGTAAGGAGCAGTTCTTC
TRBV28	TRBJ1-1	-	few	CASSFSQARLSFF	TGTGCCAGCAGTTTCTCTCAGGCCAGGTTATCTTTCTTT
TRBV12-3/TRBV12-4	TRBJ2-6	-	-	CASSFLAAAGLSGANVLTF	TGTGCCAGCAGTTTTTTAGCGGCCGCGGGCCTCTCTGGGGCCAACGTCCTGACTTTC
TRBV21-1	TRBJ2-3	-	few	CASSKRQGTIEENTDTQYF	TGTGCCAGCAGCAAAAGGCAGGGTACAATTGAGGAGAACACAGATACGCAGTATTTT
TRBV2	TRBJ2-7	-	-	CASSAGSGEQYF	TGTGCCAGCAGTGCAGGGTCGGGCGAGCAGTACTTC
TRBV20-1	TRBJ2-5	-	-	CSARPRANQETQYF	TGCAGTGCTAGACCACGGGCTAACCAAGAGACCCAGTACTTC
TRBV5-1	TRBJ1-2	TRBD1	-	CASSEGTGGYGYTF	TGCGCCAGCAGCGAGGGGACAGGAGGCTATGGCTACACCTTC
TRBV25-1	TRBJ1-6	-	-	CASSPGTFEHSPLHF	TGTGCCAGCAGTCCCGGGACATTCGAACATTCACCCCTCCACTTT
TRBV28	TRBJ1-6	TRBD1	-	CASTQLRTGDNSPLHF	TGTGCCAGCACTCAACTCAGGACAGGGGATAATTCACCCCTCCACTTT
TRBV11-2	TRBJ2-1	-	-	CASRPPGTRGNEQFF	TGTGCCAGCAGACCACCCGGGACAAGGGGCAATGAGCAGTTCTTC
TRBV4-3	TRBJ2-3	TRBD2	-	CASSQDHRSGGLSDTQYF	TGCGCCAGCAGCCAAGATCATCGAAGCGGGGGGTTGTCAGATACGCAGTATTTT
TRBV10-3	TRBJ2-7	-	-	CAISARSYEQYF	TGTGCCATCAGTGCGCGCTCCTACGAGCAGTACTTC
TRBV5-1	TRBJ2-1	-	-	CASSLVAATNNEQFF	TGCGCCAGCAGCTTGGTGGCGGCGACAAACAATGAGCAGTTCTTC
TRBV27	TRBJ2-3	-	-	CASSSQGDTQYF	TGTGCCAGCAGTTCCCAGGGGGATACGCAGTATTTT
TRBV4-2	TRBJ1-1	-	-	CASSPIGAGANTEAFF	TGTGCCAGCAGCCCTATAGGGGCGGGAGCGAACACTGAAGCTTTCTTT
TRBV2	TRBJ1-4	-	-	CASREDHAEKLFF	TGTGCCAGCAGAGAGGACCATGCTGAAAAACTGTTTTTT
TRBV29-1	TRBJ1-2	-	-	CSVDGFRDSGFDYTF	TGCAGCGTTGATGGGTTCAGGGATTCAGGATTTGACTACACCTTC
TRBV20-1	TRBJ2-5	TRBD2	-	CSAAPGTSGRFRYQETQYF	TGCAGTGCAGCCCCTGGGACTAGCGGGAGGTTTCGCTACCAAGAGACCCAGTACTTC
TRBV4-3	TRBJ2-2	-	-	CASSQDGENTGELFF	TGCGCCAGCAGCCAAGATGGGGAGAACACCGGGGAGCTGTTTTTT
TRBV3-1	TRBJ2-2	-	few	CASSRGRPTGELFF	TGTGCCAGCAGCCGGGGCCGGCCCACCGGGGAGCTGTTTTTT
TRBV4-1	TRBJ1-2	-	few	CASSPMVRRGGYTF	TGCGCCAGCAGCCCTATGGTCCGACGGGGTGGCTACACCTTC
TRBV6-2/TRBV6-3	TRBJ2-7	TRBD2	few	CASSSGLAGHPYEQYF	TGTGCCAGCAGTTCCGGACTAGCGGGGCACCCCTACGAGCAGTACTTC
TRBV7-2	TRBJ1-6	-	-	CVSSLLSGSSYNSPLHF	TGTGTCAGCAGCTTACTTTCAGGGAGCTCCTATAATTCACCCCTCCACTTT
TRBV20-1	TRBJ2-7	-	few	CSARAWTYEQYF	TGCAGTGCTAGGGCTTGGACCTACGAGCAGTACTTC
TRBV20-1	TRBJ2-3	-	-	CSARDLPPRGTDTQYF	TGCAGTGCTAGAGATCTCCCCCCCCGGGGCACAGATACGCAGTATTTT
TRBV6-1	TRBJ1-1	TRBD1	-	CASSPTGVRTEAFF	TGTGCCAGCAGTCCGACAGGGGTGAGAACTGAAGCTTTCTTT
TRBV2	TRBJ2-1	TRBD2	-	CASSVKREGLSSYNEQFF	TGTGCCAGCAGTGTCAAGCGGGAGGGGCTGAGCTCCTACAATGAGCAGTTCTTC
TRBV9	TRBJ2-3	-	-	CASSAEPTDTQYF	TGTGCCAGCAGCGCTGAACCAACAGATACGCAGTATTTT
TRBV29-1	TRBJ2-7	-	-	CSVVSGVGDEQYF	TGCAGCGTTGTTTCGGGGGTGGGGGACGAGCAGTACTTC
TRBV7-9	TRBJ2-7	TRBD2	-	CASSSSTGTSGRIYEQYF	TGTGCCAGCAGCTCCTCGACTGGGACTAGCGGGAGAATCTACGAGCAGTACTTC
TRBV4-1	TRBJ2-7	TRBD1	-	CASSQVRQGYEQYF	TGCGCCAGCAGCCAAGTCAGACAGGGTTACGAGCAGTACTTC
TRBV4-3	TRBJ1-4	-	-	CASSQGNNEKLFF	TGCGCCAGCAGCCAGGGGAATAATGAAAAACTGTTTTTT
TRBV29-1	TRBJ1-2	-	-	CSVSWEGYTF	TGCAGCGTTAGCTGGGAGGGCTACACCTTC
TRBV20-1	TRBJ2-7	-	-	CSANRGPRPYEQYF	TGCAGTGCTAACCGGGGCCCGCGGCCCTACGAGCAGTACTTC
TRBV7-2	TRBJ1-2	-	-	CASRWGTGNYGYTF	TGTGCCAGCAGATGGGGAACGGGTAACTATGGCTACACCTTC
TRBV6-1	TRBJ1-5	TRBD1	-	CASSADRAYSNQPQHF	TGTGCCAGCAGTGCGGACAGGGCCTATAGCAATCAGCCCCAGCATTTT